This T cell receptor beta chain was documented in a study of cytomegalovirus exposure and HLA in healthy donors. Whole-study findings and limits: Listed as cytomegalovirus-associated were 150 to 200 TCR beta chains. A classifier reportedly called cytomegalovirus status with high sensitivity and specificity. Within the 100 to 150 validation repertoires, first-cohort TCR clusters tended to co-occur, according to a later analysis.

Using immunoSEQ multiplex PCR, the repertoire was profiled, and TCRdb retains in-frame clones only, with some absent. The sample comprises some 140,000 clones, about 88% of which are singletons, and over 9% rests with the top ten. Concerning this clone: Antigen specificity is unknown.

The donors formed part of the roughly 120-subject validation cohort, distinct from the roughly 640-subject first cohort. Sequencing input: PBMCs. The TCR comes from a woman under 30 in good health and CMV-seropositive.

The CDR3 spells CASSLAGTGGNQPQHF. DNA for the CDR3: TGTGCCAGCAGCTTAGCAGGGACAGGGGGCAATCAGCCCCAGCATTTT. The chain employs TRBV7-9 and TRBJ1-5; TRBD1 aligns across 10 bases. Per germline, CDR1 SEHNR and CDR2 FQNEAQ (reference sequence). This CDR3 region has 16 residues. The V gene end was trimmed by 0 bases and the J gene end by 2 bases; junction bases not matched to a gene: 1. Combining the CDR3 with reference TRBV7-9 and TRBJ1-5 gives the whole variable domain DTGVSQNPRHKITKRGQNVTFRCDPISEHNRLYWYRQTLGQGPEFLTYFQNEAQLEKSRLLSDRFSAERPKGSFSTLEIQRTEQGDSAMYLCASSLAGTGGNQPQHFGDGTRLSIL.